This TCR beta chain was captured in a study of shared clonotypes between healthy human individuals. Assay: immunoSEQ multiplex PCR; the TCRdb copy retains only in-frame clones and omits some. Among 450,000 to 500,000 clones, around 80% were seen once, and the ten largest hold roughly 12%. V was clipped by 5 bases and J by 5 bases; unmatched bases: 10. The CDR3 contains 15 residues. CDR1 and CDR2 from the germline V gene are MDHEN and SYDVKM. Sequencing input: PBMCs. This clonotype was obtained from a woman aged 40 to 50 in good health. Some clones in this sample may be carry-over from other donors' samples. This chain uses TRBV28 with TRBJ2-5; TRBD1 matches at 8 bases. The CDR3 region is CASSGFRTGRETQYF. The CDR3 DNA is TGTGCCAGCAGTGGCTTCAGGACAGGGAGGGAGACCCAGTACTTC.